This record concerns one TCR beta chain sequence. Its cognate antigen has yet to be identified. Base-call qualities are not available, and no considerably larger clone is one nucleotide away. CDR1 LGHDT and CDR2 YNNKEL are derived from the germline V gene (reference sequence). Inclusive of the bounding cysteine and phenylalanine, the CDR3 is 15 residues long. The DNA shown is the 45-base CDR3, in frame from base 1. V was cut back by 0 bases and J by 8 bases, leaving a gap of 13 bases between them. This entry is derived from a study of T cells in Graves' hyperthyroidism and ophthalmopathy (dated by TCRdb to the late 2010s). Notes on the research overall: Peripheral blood samples were taken at the time of initial diagnosis, prior to any treatment. Thyroid tissue and blood T-cell repertoires from over 5 Graves' hyperthyroidism patients were also compared in the study. For training and testing, the 95 to 100 patients in the discovery cohort were randomly divided in a 7:3 ratio. To identify distinguishing TCR V-J signatures, a discovery cohort of around 100 patients was used, comprising fewer than 45 with Graves' ophthalmopathy and around 60 with stable Graves' hyperthyroidism. The paper describes TCR Vbeta CDR3 sequencing of around 130 peripheral blood samples, made up of around 41 ophthalmopathy patients, roughly 80 hyperthyroidism patients and roughly 17 progressor patients. Prospective prediction of ophthalmopathy was tested in an independent validation cohort of under 20 hyperthyroidism patients and 17 patients who later progressed to ophthalmopathy. Following sampling, methimazole starting at 30 mg daily was given to hyperthyroidism patients, and high-dose intravenous methylprednisolone was given to ophthalmopathy patients. Broad study findings and their caveats: No statistical method was used to set the sample size in advance, and investigators knew the group allocation. In validation, progression to ophthalmopathy was predicted by the model with 55% to 71% sensitivity and 72% to 85% specificity, a median of roughly 6.4 months before onset. A model built on a 13 V-J signature distinguished ophthalmopathy from stable hyperthyroidism, reaching around 87% sensitivity and 81.08% specificity in cross-validation and 80%/75% in testing. Most expanded thyroid clonotypes (frequency above 0.001) were also found in blood, which suggests that blood repertoires may mirror thyroid immune responses.

Ophthalmopathy patients had moderately to severely active disease, with a Clinical Activity Score of 3 or more, a NOSPECS grade of 4 or more, and a disease duration of less than 3 months. Any patient with an uncontrolled infection, another autoimmune disease, pregnancy or lactation was excluded. Clinical symptoms, serum thyroxine and TRAb, thyroid ultrasound, and orbital computed tomography formed the basis for the diagnoses. Ficoll-Paque density gradient centrifugation was used to isolate PBMCs from about 9 ml of fresh peripheral blood. Trizol reagent was used to extract total RNA, and RNA quality was then checked on an Agilent 2100 Bioanalyzer. The TCR beta CDR3 regions were amplified from RNA transcripts. The TCR CDR3 was subjected to a first round of RT-PCR using the HTBI primer set and the Qiagen OneStep RT-PCR kit. A second multiplex PCR round built the libraries, followed by size selection and purification. The libraries were sequenced on an Illumina HiSeq2000 using paired-end 100 bp reads. On the authors' methods: Raw data were processed with SOAPnuke, discarding reads with adapters, uncalled bases, mean Phred below 15, or no exact constant-primer or identifier match. COPE v1.2.5 was used to merge the high-quality paired reads, and each unique nucleotide sequence was defined as a clonotype. MiTCR v1.1 was used to align clonotypes to the IMGT TRBV, TRBD and TRBJ reference segments. The analysis was restricted to V-J combinations with a frequency above 0.0001, which together covered roughly 99% of the repertoires. The TCS score was defined as F50 (clonal expansion) divided by E x V (chaos), with BLOSUM62-based TCRdist calculated between CDR3 peptides within each V-J. Welch's t-statistics and random forest reduced 500 to 650 V-J features to roughly 13, which were used in a naive Bayes classifier (R e1071). The public reads were quality trimmed at Q25 with fastp and then assembled into clones with MiXCR by TCRdb, keeping productive beta chains. Every CDR3 protein is listed once, alongside the most common genes and DNA of its rows. TCRdb's processing, not the study's, gives the V and J calls here. The sample profile shows approximately 530,000 distinct CDR3 sequences; around 20% of them were found once. The ten largest account for 47% of the sample.

The source is a man aged 40-49 years with Graves' ophthalmopathy. Sequencing was done on a sample of blood. The chain is encoded by TRBV3-1 joined to TRBJ1-4; matching of 5 bases hints at TRBD1 as the D gene. The DNA is as follows: TGTGCCAGCAGCCAAGATGGGGCCGGGGGAGAAAAACTGTTTTTT. This is translated as CASSQDGAGGEKLFF.